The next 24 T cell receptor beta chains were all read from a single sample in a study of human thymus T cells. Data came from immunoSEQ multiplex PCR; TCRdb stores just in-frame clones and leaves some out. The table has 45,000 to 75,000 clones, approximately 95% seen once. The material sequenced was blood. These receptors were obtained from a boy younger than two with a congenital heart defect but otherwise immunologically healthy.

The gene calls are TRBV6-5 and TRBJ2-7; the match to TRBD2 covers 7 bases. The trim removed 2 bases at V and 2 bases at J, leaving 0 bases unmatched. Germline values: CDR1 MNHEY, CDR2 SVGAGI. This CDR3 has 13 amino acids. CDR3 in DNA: TGTGCCAGCAGTTACGGGAGGGCCTACGAGCAGTACTTC. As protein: CASSYGRAYEQYF.

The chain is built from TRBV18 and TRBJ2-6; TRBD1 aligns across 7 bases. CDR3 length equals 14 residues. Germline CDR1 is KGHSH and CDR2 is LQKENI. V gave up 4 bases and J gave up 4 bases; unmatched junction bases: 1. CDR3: CASSQGAGANVLTF. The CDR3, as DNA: TGTGCCAGCTCACAGGGGGCCGGGGCCAACGTCCTGACTTTC.

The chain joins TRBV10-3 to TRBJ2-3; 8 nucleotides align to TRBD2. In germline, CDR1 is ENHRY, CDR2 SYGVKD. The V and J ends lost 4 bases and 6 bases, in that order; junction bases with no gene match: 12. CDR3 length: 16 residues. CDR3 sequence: CAISGPAGEFKDTQYF. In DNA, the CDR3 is TGTGCCATCAGTGGGCCAGCGGGGGAGTTCAAGGATACGCAGTATTTT.

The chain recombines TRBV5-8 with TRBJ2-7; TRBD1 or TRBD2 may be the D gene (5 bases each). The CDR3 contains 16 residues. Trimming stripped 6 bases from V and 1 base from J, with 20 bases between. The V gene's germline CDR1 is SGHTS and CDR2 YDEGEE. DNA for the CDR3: TGTGCCAGCAACCCCTCAGGGAATCTAGCTTCCTACGAGCAGTACTTC. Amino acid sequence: CASNPSGNLASYEQYF. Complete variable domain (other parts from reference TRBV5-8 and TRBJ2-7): EAGVTQSPTHLIKTRGQQATLRCSPISGHTSVYWYQQALGLGLQFLLWYDEGEERNRGNFPPRFSGRQFPNYSSELNVNALELEDSALYLCASNPSGNLASYEQYFGPGTRLTVT.

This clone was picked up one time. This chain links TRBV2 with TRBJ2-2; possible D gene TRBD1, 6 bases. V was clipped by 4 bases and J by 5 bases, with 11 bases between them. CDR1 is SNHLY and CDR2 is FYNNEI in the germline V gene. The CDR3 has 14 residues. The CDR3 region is CASSGGGNTGELFF. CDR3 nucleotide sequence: TGTGCCAGCAGTGGAGGGGGTAATACCGGGGAGCTGTTTTTT.

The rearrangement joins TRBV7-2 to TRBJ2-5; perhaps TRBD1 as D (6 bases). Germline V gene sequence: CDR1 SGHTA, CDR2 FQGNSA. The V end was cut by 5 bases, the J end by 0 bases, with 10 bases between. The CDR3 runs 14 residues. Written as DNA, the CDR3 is TGTGCCAGCAGCCTCCAGGGGAACCAAGAGACCCAGTACTTC. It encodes CASSLQGNQETQYF. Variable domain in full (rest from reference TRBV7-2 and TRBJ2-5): GAGVSQSPSNKVTEKGKDVELRCDPISGHTALYWYRQSLGQGLEFLIYFQGNSAPDKSGLPSDRFSAERTGGSVSTLTIQRTQQEDSAVYLCASSLQGNQETQYFGPGTRLLVL.

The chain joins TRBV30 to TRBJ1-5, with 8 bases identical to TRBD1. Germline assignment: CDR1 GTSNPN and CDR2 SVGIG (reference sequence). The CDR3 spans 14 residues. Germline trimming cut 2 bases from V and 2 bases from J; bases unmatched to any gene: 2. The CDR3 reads CAWSPGQGNQPQHF. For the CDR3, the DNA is TGTGCCTGGAGTCCGGGACAGGGCAATCAGCCCCAGCATTTT.

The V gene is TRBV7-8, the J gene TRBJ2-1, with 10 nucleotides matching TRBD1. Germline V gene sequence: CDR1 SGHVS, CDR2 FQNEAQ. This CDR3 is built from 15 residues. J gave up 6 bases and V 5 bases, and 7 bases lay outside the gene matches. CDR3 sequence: CASSPRDRGANEQFF. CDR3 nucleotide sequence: TGTGCCAGCAGCCCAAGGGACAGGGGTGCCAATGAGCAGTTCTTC.

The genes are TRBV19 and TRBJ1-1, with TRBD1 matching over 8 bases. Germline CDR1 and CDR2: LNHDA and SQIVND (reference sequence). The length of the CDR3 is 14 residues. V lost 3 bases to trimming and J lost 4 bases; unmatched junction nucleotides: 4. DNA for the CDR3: TGTGCCAGTAGTATTACAGGGGGGAGCACTGAAGCTTTCTTT. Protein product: CASSITGGSTEAFF.

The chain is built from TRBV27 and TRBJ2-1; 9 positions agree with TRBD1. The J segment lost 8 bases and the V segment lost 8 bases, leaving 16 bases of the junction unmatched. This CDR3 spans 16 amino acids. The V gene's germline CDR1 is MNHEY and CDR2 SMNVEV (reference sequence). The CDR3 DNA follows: TGTGCCAGCGGACAACAGGGGGCGGTTGCGGTTGATGAGCAGTTCTTC. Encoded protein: CASGQQGAVAVDEQFF.

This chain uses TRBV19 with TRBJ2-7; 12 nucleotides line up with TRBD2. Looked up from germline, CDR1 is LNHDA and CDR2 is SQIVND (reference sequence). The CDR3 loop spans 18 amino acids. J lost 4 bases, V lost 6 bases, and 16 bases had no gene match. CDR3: CASRFLSLTSGSSYEQYF. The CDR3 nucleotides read TGTGCCAGTAGATTCCTTAGCCTGACTAGCGGGAGTTCTTACGAGCAGTACTTC.

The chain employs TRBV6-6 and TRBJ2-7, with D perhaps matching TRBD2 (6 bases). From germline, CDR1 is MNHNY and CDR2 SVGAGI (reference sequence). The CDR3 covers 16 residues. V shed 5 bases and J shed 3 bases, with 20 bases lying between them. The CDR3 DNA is TGTGCCAGCAGTAGCTCGGGACTCCAACTCTACTACGAGCAGTACTTC. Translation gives CASSSSGLQLYYEQYF.

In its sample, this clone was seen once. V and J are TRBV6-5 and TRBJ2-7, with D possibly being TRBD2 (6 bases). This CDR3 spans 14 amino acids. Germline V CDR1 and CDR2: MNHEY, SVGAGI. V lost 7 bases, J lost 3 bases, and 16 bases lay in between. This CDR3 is CASKRARGDYEQYF. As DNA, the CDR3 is TGTGCCAGCAAGAGGGCCCGCGGGGACTACGAGCAGTACTTC.

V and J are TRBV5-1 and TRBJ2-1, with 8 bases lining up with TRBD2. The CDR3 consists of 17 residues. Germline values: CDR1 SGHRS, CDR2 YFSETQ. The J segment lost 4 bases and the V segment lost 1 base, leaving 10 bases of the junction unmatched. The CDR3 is CASSLFDYGGGYNEQFF. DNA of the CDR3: TGCGCCAGCAGCTTGTTCGACTATGGCGGGGGGTACAATGAGCAGTTCTTC.

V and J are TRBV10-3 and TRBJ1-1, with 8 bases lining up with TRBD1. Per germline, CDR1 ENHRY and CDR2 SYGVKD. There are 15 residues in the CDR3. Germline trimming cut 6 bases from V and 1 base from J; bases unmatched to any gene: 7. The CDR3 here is CAIRIDRGENTEAFF. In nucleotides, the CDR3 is TGTGCCATCAGAATTGACAGGGGTGAGAACACTGAAGCTTTCTTT.

The CDR3 bases are TGTGCCAGCAGCGCCAGGGATCGGGGGACTGAAGCTTTCTTT. Protein sequence: CASSARDRGTEAFF. The gene calls are TRBV9 and TRBJ1-1, with D possibly TRBD1 on 5 matching bases. Germline V lookup: CDR1 SGDLS, CDR2 YYNGEE. V lost 3 bases and J 5 bases, leaving 14 bases between the germline ends. The CDR3 has 14 residues. Complete variable domain (other parts from reference TRBV9 and TRBJ1-1): DSGVTQTPKHLITATGQRVTLRCSPRSGDLSVYWYQQSLDQGLQFLIQYYNGEERAKGNILERFSAQQFPDLHSELNLSSLELGDSALYFCASSARDRGTEAFFGQGTRLTVV.

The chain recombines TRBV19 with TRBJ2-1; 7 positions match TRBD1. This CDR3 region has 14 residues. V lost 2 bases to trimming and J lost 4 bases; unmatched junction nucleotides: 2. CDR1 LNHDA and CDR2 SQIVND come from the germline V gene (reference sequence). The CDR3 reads CASSIWDRYNEQFF. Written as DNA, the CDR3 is TGTGCCAGTAGTATATGGGACAGATACAATGAGCAGTTCTTC. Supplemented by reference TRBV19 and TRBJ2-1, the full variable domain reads DGGITQSPKYLFRKEGQNVTLSCEQNLNHDAMYWYRQDPGQGLRLIYYSQIVNDFQKGDIAEGYSVSREKKESFPLTVTSAQKNPTAFYLCASSIWDRYNEQFFGPGTRLTVL.

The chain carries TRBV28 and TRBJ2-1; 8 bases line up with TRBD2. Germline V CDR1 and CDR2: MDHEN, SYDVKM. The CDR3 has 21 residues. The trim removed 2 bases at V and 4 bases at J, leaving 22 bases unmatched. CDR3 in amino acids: CASSLMNPIGFSGMGYNEQFF. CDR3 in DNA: TGTGCCAGCAGTTTAATGAACCCCATCGGTTTTAGCGGGATGGGATACAATGAGCAGTTCTTC.

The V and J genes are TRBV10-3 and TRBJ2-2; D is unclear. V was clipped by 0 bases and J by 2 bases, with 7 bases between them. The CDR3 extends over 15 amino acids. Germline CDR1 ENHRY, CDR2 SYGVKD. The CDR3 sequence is CAISESAVNTGELFF. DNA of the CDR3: TGTGCCATCAGTGAGTCAGCTGTCAACACCGGGGAGCTGTTTTTT.

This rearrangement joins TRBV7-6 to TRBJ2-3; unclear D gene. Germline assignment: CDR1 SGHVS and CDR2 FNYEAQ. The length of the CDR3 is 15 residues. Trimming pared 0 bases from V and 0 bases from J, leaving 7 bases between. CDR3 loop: CASSLAAGSTDTQYF. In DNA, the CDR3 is TGTGCCAGCAGCTTAGCGGCTGGTAGCACAGATACGCAGTATTTT.

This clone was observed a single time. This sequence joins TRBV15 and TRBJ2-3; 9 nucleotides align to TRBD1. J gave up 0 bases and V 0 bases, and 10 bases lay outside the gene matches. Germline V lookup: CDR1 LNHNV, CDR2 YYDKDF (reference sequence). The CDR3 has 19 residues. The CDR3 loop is CATSRERQGQGLSTDTQYF. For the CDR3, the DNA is TGTGCCACCAGCAGAGAGCGCCAAGGACAGGGGTTGAGCACAGATACGCAGTATTTT.

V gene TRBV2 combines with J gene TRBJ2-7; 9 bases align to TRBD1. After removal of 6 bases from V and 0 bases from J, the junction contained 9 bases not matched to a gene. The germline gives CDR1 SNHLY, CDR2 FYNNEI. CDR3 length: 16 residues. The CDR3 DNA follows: TGTGCCAGCAGCGTTACGTCGGGACAGGGCTCCTACGAGCAGTACTTC. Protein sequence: CASSVTSGQGSYEQYF.

As DNA, the CDR3 is TGTGCCAGCAGTTTACCAGCGCGGATAGAGACCCAGTACTTC. This gives the protein CASSLPARIETQYF. The rearrangement uses TRBV6-6 and TRBJ2-5; the D is unclear. V was cut by 4 bases and J by 4 bases, with 13 bases left in between. The germline CDR1 and CDR2 sequences are MNHNY and SVGAGI (reference sequence). The CDR3 runs to 14 residues.

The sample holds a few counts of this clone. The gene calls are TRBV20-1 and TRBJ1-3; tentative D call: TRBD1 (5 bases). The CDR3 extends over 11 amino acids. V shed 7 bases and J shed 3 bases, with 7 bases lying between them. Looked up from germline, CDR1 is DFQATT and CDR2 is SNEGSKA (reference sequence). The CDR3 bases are TGCAGTGTGGGGGGTGGAAACACCATATATTTT. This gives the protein CSVGGGNTIYF.